The 18 T cell receptor beta chains given below trace back to one sample, sequenced in a study of cytomegalovirus exposure and HLA in healthy donors. The PCR was carried out with 60 Vbeta primers and 13 Jbeta primers. TCRdb keeps only in-frame clones here, not all; method: immunoSEQ multiplex PCR. Of 110,000 or so clones listed, about 77% are singletons. Sequenced sample: PBMCs. Receptors originate from a woman aged 25 to 39 in good health and CMV-seropositive.

V and J are TRBV14 and TRBJ2-7; no clear D gene. Trimming cost V 0 bases and J 6 bases, with 15 bases left between them. Germline V gene sequence: CDR1 SGHDN, CDR2 FVKESK. The CDR3 covers 15 residues. The CDR3 sequence is CASSQDLGINSEQYF. The CDR3, as DNA: TGTGCCAGCAGCCAAGATCTTGGTATTAACTCCGAGCAGTACTTC.

V usage is TRBV7-2 and J usage is TRBJ2-7, with 11 bases identical to TRBD2. CDR1 and CDR2 from the germline V gene are SGHTA and FQGNSA. The CDR3 is 16 amino acids. The ends lost 1 base at V and 2 bases at J; junction bases unmatched: 4. CDR3 coding DNA: TGTGCCAGCAGCTTAGTAGCGGGACTAGCGGCCTACGAGCAGTACTTC. Protein product: CASSLVAGLAAYEQYF.

The V call is TRBV11-3, the J call TRBJ2-3; D may be TRBD1 (6 bases). V lost 4 bases, J lost 2 bases, and 10 bases lay in between. Germline V gene sequence: CDR1 SGHNT, CDR2 YENEEA. The CDR3 loop spans 14 amino acids. Here the CDR3 DNA reads TGTGCCAGCAGCTCCGGGACAAACACAGATACGCAGTATTTT. Translation: CASSSGTNTDTQYF.

This clone was counted between two and nine times. The V call is TRBV6-1, the J call TRBJ1-6, with 7 bases matching TRBD1. The CDR3 is 15 residues long. Trimming removed 5 bases from V and 5 bases from J; junction bases left unmatched: 6. The germline V gene has CDR1 MNHNS and CDR2 SASEGT. As DNA, the CDR3 is TGTGCCAGCAGTATCGAGACAGGGAATAATTCACCCCTCCACTTT. It specifies CASSIETGNNSPLHF.

The chain employs TRBV5-1 and TRBJ2-7; 7 bases are shared with TRBD2. The CDR3 covers 15 residues. Looked up from germline, CDR1 is SGHRS and CDR2 is YFSETQ. J was trimmed by 1 base and V by 0 bases; bases with no gene match: 4. This CDR3 is CASSLGASGSYEQYF. Here the CDR3 DNA reads TGCGCCAGCAGCTTGGGGGCTAGCGGTTCCTACGAGCAGTACTTC.

This clone was seen just once. In nucleotides, the CDR3 is TGTGCCAGCAGCCCCCGGGACAGGCTAATGTACGAGCAGTACTTC. This sequence encodes CASSPRDRLMYEQYF. The chain joins TRBV7-9 to TRBJ2-7; 8 nucleotides line up with TRBD1. This CDR3 comprises 15 residues. Germline values: CDR1 SEHNR, CDR2 FQNEAQ (reference sequence). After removal of 5 bases from V and 4 bases from J, the junction contained 10 bases not matched to a gene.

This chain connects TRBV19 to TRBJ1-6, with 12 bases lining up with TRBD1. Per the germline V gene, CDR1 is LNHDA and CDR2 is SQIVND (reference sequence). The CDR3 extends over 17 amino acids. With V trimmed by 5 bases and J by 5 bases, 7 bases remained unmatched. The CDR3 is CASSDPGQGADNSPLHF. The CDR3 nucleotides are TGTGCCAGTAGTGATCCGGGACAGGGGGCAGATAATTCACCCCTCCACTTT. The entire variable domain, with the rest obtained from reference TRBV19 and TRBJ1-6, is as follows: DGGITQSPKYLFRKEGQNVTLSCEQNLNHDAMYWYRQDPGQGLRLIYYSQIVNDFQKGDIAEGYSVSREKKESFPLTVTSAQKNPTAFYLCASSDPGQGADNSPLHFGNGTRLTVT.

In this sample, this clone turned up a few times. The chain recombines TRBV28 with TRBJ1-2; tentatively, D is TRBD1 (5 bases). V dropped 10 bases and J dropped 3 bases, with 12 bases sitting between them. Germline CDR1 reads MDHEN; CDR2 reads SYDVKM. The CDR3 totals 12 residues. The CDR3 spells CAINRQYYGYTF. Here the CDR3 DNA reads TGTGCCATCAACAGGCAGTACTATGGCTACACCTTC.

The chain uses TRBV19 and TRBJ1-2; TRBD1 agrees at 9 bases. The ends lost 7 bases at V and 6 bases at J; junction bases unmatched: 15. CDR1 and CDR2 (germline): LNHDA, SQIVND (reference sequence). The CDR3 covers 16 residues. The CDR3: CASTDVGVGTGNGYTF. DNA for the CDR3: TGTGCCAGTACCGACGTGGGAGTCGGGACAGGGAATGGCTACACCTTC.

This chain connects TRBV6-6 to TRBJ2-7; TRBD2 matches at 7 bases. Trimming at V came to 7 bases and at J to 7 bases, leaving 19 bases not matched to a gene. Germline assignment: CDR1 MNHNY and CDR2 SVGAGI (reference sequence). The CDR3 has 16 residues. The CDR3 loop is CASTSGGRSPLGEQYF. The DNA for the CDR3 is TGTGCCAGCACCTCGGGCGGGAGAAGTCCCTTAGGGGAGCAGTACTTC.

The V call is TRBV19, the J call TRBJ1-5; possible D gene TRBD1, 6 bases. Looked up from germline, CDR1 is LNHDA and CDR2 is SQIVND (reference sequence). This CDR3 contains 14 residues. The V gene lost 7 bases and the J gene lost 8 bases, with 18 bases spanning the gap. This CDR3 is CASTGGRGGEPQHF. DNA for the CDR3: TGTGCCAGTACTGGGGGCAGGGGTGGTGAGCCCCAGCATTTT.

This clone was counted once. The chain is built from TRBV11-2 and TRBJ2-1, with D perhaps matching TRBD2 (5 bases). With 3 bases removed from V and 14 bases from J, the gap between germline ends came to 20 bases. Per the germline V gene, CDR1 is SGHAT and CDR2 is FQNNGV. The CDR3 runs 14 residues. CDR3 sequence (DNA): TGTGCCAGCAGCTTCGAAAGCGGACTTCCTAAGGAGTTCTTC. This gives the protein CASSFESGLPKEFF.

This chain joins TRBV9 and TRBJ2-1; 7 bases line up with TRBD2. The CDR3 loop spans 15 amino acids. With V trimmed by 3 bases and J by 5 bases, 8 bases remained unmatched. From germline, CDR1 is SGDLS and CDR2 YYNGEE. The CDR3 sequence: CASSGPVGRDNEQFF. CDR3 bases: TGTGCCAGCAGCGGCCCCGTAGGGAGGGACAATGAGCAGTTCTTC.

The V call is TRBV30, the J call TRBJ2-7; weak D call: TRBD2 (6 bases). V was clipped by 2 bases and J by 3 bases, with 8 bases between them. Germline V gene data show CDR1 as GTSNPN and CDR2 as SVGIG (reference sequence). This CDR3 is built from 12 residues. CDR3 amino acids: CAWSTSFYEQYF. For the CDR3, the DNA is TGTGCCTGGAGTACTAGCTTCTACGAGCAGTACTTC.

The V gene is TRBV9, the J gene TRBJ2-1; TRBD1 aligns across 7 bases. V dropped 4 bases and J dropped 2; count of bases not matched to a gene: 6. The germline V gene has CDR1 SGDLS and CDR2 YYNGEE. The CDR3 runs 15 residues. CDR3 protein: CASSPTGNTYNEQFF. CDR3 sequence (DNA): TGTGCCAGCAGCCCGACAGGGAACACCTACAATGAGCAGTTCTTC. Together with reference TRBV9 and TRBJ2-1, the CDR3 gives the full variable domain: DSGVTQTPKHLITATGQRVTLRCSPRSGDLSVYWYQQSLDQGLQFLIQYYNGEERAKGNILERFSAQQFPDLHSELNLSSLELGDSALYFCASSPTGNTYNEQFFGPGTRLTVL.

This clone was picked up one time. The V and J genes are TRBV29-1 and TRBJ1-1; 7 bases line up with TRBD1. Germline V lookup: CDR1 SQVTM, CDR2 ANQGSEA. V dropped 6 bases and J dropped 0; count of bases not matched to a gene: 4. The CDR3 covers 13 residues. DNA for the CDR3: TGCAGCGTCGCACAGGGGATGAACACTGAAGCTTTCTTT. Translated: CSVAQGMNTEAFF.

This chain uses TRBV30 with TRBJ1-4; D may be TRBD1 (5 bases). There are 18 residues in the CDR3. Trimming removed 5 bases at V and 0 bases at J, with 22 bases between. The germline CDR1 and CDR2 sequences are GTSNPN and SVGIG (reference sequence). The chain's CDR3 is CAWGPISGRFTTNEKLFF. CDR3 DNA sequence: TGTGCCTGGGGGCCCATCTCAGGGAGGTTCACAACTAATGAAAAACTGTTTTTT. Combining the CDR3 with reference TRBV30 and TRBJ1-4 gives the whole variable domain SQTIHQWPATLVQPVGSPLSLECTVEGTSNPNLYWYRQAAGRGLQLLFYSVGIGQISSEVPQNLSASRPQDRQFILSSKKLLLSDSGFYLCAWGPISGRFTTNEKLFFGSGTQLSVL.

The sample holds one count of this clone. The chain combines TRBV5-1 with TRBJ1-4, with 11 bases lining up with TRBD1. The CDR3 length is 16 residues. Germline V lookup: CDR1 SGHRS, CDR2 YFSETQ. V trimming: 1 base; J trimming: 5 bases; junction bases outside the gene matches: 4. The CDR3 sequence: CASSLSWDRGNEKLFF. The CDR3 DNA reads TGCGCCAGCAGCTTGAGTTGGGACAGGGGGAATGAAAAACTGTTTTTT.